The sequence of this T cell receptor beta chain was determined in a study of T-cell reconstitution after alpha-beta-depleted transplantation in children. This sample's TCRbeta library carried unique molecular identifier barcodes. One entry per CDR3 protein results from TCRdb running MiXCR on the PCR reads. The top ten clones hold roughly 5.1% of a sample with some 240,000 distinct CDR3 sequences, about 9.6% of them seen once. This clonotype was counted a few times. The germline CDR1 and CDR2 sequences are SGHKS and YYEKEE (reference sequence). The V and J ends lost 0 bases and 4 bases respectively, with 16 bases between them. This CDR3 contains 16 residues.

The input for sequencing was PBMCs from the stem cell graft donor, taken from the stem cell graft. The origin of this receptor is a human donor who donated a stem cell graft to a child with SCID. J is TRBJ2-5 and V is TRBV5-5, with D possibly being TRBD1 (5 bases). CDR3: CASSLGAGPSIETQYF. In DNA, the CDR3 is TGTGCCAGCAGCTTGGGGGCAGGGCCTTCCATAGAGACCCAGTACTTC.